This T cell receptor (beta chain) was obtained from a study of blood T cell repertoires in COVID-19. The wider study: Samples came from the United States, Italy and Spain, spanning acute and convalescent COVID-19.

Adults between roughly 18 and 90 years of age took part from 24 US areas. Cohorts were determined from participant-reported clinical history. Donors in Cohort 3 counted as recovered after two negative PCRs, clearance, or symptom resolution. Sequencing was performed with immunoSEQ multiplex PCR; in TCRdb, only in-frame clones are kept and a portion is missing. This table has 230,000 or so clones, about nine tenths appearing once. In germline, CDR1 is SGHTA, CDR2 FQGNSA. Trimming shortened V by 2 bases and J by 4 bases, and 17 bases separated the two germline ends. This CDR3 comprises 16 residues. Sample: PBMCs or T cells enriched from blood (not recorded which). This receptor was identified in a woman in her thirties who had recovered from COVID-19. The V call is TRBV7-2, the J call TRBJ2-5, with D uncertain. The DNA for the CDR3 is TGTGCCAGCAGCTTATCCCCTGCGCTTCGAGTAGAGACCCAGTACTTC. Amino acid sequence: CASSLSPALRVETQYF.